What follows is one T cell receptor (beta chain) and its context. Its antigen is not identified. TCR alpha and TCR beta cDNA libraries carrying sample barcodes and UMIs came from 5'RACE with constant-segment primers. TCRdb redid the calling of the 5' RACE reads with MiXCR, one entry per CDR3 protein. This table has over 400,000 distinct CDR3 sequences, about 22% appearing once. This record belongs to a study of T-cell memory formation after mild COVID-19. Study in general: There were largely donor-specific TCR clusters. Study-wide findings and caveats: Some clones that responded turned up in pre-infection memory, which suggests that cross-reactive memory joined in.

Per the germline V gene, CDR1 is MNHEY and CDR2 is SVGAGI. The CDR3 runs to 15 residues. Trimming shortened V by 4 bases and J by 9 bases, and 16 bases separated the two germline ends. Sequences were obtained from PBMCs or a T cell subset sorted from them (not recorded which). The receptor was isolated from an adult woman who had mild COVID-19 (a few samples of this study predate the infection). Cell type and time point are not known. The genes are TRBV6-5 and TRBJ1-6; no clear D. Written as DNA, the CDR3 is TGTGCCAGCAGTTCGAGGGCCGTCGTGGGTTCACCCCTCCACTTT. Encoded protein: CASSSRAVVGSPLHF.